Following are 29 T cell receptor beta chains from one sample sequenced in a study of OX40 agonist ivuxolimab in advanced cancers. Libraries were prepared by immunoSEQ multiplex PCR; TCRdb keeps only in-frame clonotypes and omits some of them. The sample includes around 27,000 clones, almost 85% of them seen just once. Sequencing was performed on CD4+ or CD8+ T cells sorted from blood, taken in a trial of the OX40 agonist ivuxolimab. The receptors stem from an adult with an advanced solid tumor such as melanoma, head and neck, liver or kidney cancer.

The CDR3 region is CASSPPTWGAEAFF. CDR3 nucleotides: TGTGCCAGCAGTCCCCCCACCTGGGGGGCTGAAGCTTTCTTT. The chain links TRBV27 to TRBJ1-1; tentatively, D is TRBD1 (5 bases). Germline V lookup: CDR1 MNHEY, CDR2 SMNVEV (reference sequence). The CDR3 consists of 14 residues. V was shortened by 5 bases and J by 6 bases, with 16 bases between the two germline ends.

This chain uses TRBV11-2 with TRBJ2-5, with 10 positions matching TRBD2. Germline loops: CDR1 SGHAT, CDR2 FQNNGV. Trimming cost V 2 bases and J 5 bases; bases outside gene matches: 5. The CDR3 spans 15 residues. As DNA, the CDR3 is TGTGCCAGCAGCTTAAAGCGGGGGGGCTATGAGACCCAGTACTTC. Translating gives CASSLKRGGYETQYF.

The chain employs TRBV29-1 and TRBJ1-1; D gene uncertain. V lost 7 bases and J lost 0, with 12 bases in between. Germline V lookup: CDR1 SQVTM, CDR2 ANQGSEA. This CDR3 is built from 13 residues. The CDR3 sequence is CSAQVGMNTEAFF. For the CDR3, the DNA is TGCAGCGCCCAGGTGGGGATGAACACTGAAGCTTTCTTT. The full variable domain, with the rest looked up from reference TRBV29-1 and TRBJ1-1, is SAVISQKPSRDICQRGTSLTIQCQVDSQVTMMFWYRQQPGQSLTLIATANQGSEATYESGFVIDKFPISRPNLTFSTLTVSNMSPEDSSIYLCSAQVGMNTEAFFGQGTRLTVV.

The V gene is TRBV28, the J gene TRBJ2-7; unclear D gene. The CDR3 covers 16 residues. CDR1 is MDHEN, CDR2 SYDVKM, per germline. Trimming left V 2 bases short and J 5 bases short, with 19 bases between. The CDR3 DNA sequence: TGTGCCAGCAGTTTACCGACCGCCAGGACGAGGCACGAGCAGTACTTC. Translated: CASSLPTARTRHEQYF.

In this sample, this clone turned up a few times. CDR3 DNA sequence: TGTGCCAGCCGAAGTTTCGGGGGAGGGGCCCAGCAGCCCCAGCATTTT. The encoded protein is CASRSFGGGAQQPQHF. The rearrangement links TRBV27 to TRBJ1-5, with D perhaps TRBD1 (5 bases). The CDR3 runs 16 residues. V gave up 8 bases and J gave up 7 bases, with 24 bases separating them. Germline CDR1 MNHEY, CDR2 SMNVEV (reference sequence).

The J gene is TRBJ2-1, the V gene TRBV4-1; D is undetermined. Germline CDR1 is MGHRA and CDR2 is YSYEKL. The V end was cut by 11 bases, the J end by 4 bases, with 18 bases between. CDR3 length equals 14 residues. CDR3 in DNA: TGCGCCTCGTCAGTAGGTTCTTATTACAATGAGCAGTTCTTC. Translation gives CASSVGSYYNEQFF.

The chain recombines TRBV5-6 with TRBJ1-5; D might be TRBD1 (5 bases). The CDR3 is 15 residues long. V was shortened by 4 bases and J by 6 bases, with 17 bases between the two germline ends. Germline V gene data show CDR1 as SGHDT and CDR2 as YYEEEE. CDR3 sequence: CASSTMGRYGQPQHF. The CDR3 DNA follows: TGTGCCAGCAGCACTATGGGGCGTTACGGTCAGCCCCAGCATTTT.

The chain is built from TRBV5-1 and TRBJ2-3; 10 bases map to TRBD2. This CDR3 has 15 amino acids. J was trimmed by 8 bases and V by 0 bases; bases with no gene match: 6. Germline CDR1 reads SGHRS; CDR2 reads YFSETQ. Here the CDR3 reads CASSLASGRAVTQYF. Here the CDR3 DNA reads TGCGCCAGCAGCTTGGCCAGCGGGAGGGCCGTTACGCAGTATTTT.

By sample share, this clone is medium-sized. V gene TRBV13 combines with J gene TRBJ2-1; D is tentatively TRBD1 or TRBD2 (5 bases each). The CDR3 has 12 residues. Trimming left V 5 bases short and J 7 bases short, with 9 bases between. Germline V gene lookup returns CDR1 PRHDT and CDR2 FYEKMQ (reference sequence). The CDR3 DNA is TGTGCCAGCAGCCAGAGGGGAAATGAGCAGTTCTTC. Protein product: CASSQRGNEQFF. Full variable domain (remainder filled in from reference TRBV13 and TRBJ2-1): AAGVIQSPRHLIKEKRETATLKCYPIPRHDTVYWYQQGPGQDPQFLISFYEKMQSDKGSIPDRFSAQQFSDYHSELNMSSLELGDSALYFCASSQRGNEQFFGPGTRLTVL.

This chain joins TRBV7-9 and TRBJ2-7, with a weak D call TRBD2 (6 bases). Germline V gives CDR1 SEHNR, CDR2 FQNEAQ (reference sequence). V was shortened by 4 bases and J by 0 bases, with 13 bases between the two germline ends. The CDR3 is 15 residues long. In DNA form, the CDR3 reads TGTGCCAGCAGCTCCACTGGGGGGAACTCCTACGAGCAGTACTTC. Translated: CASSSTGGNSYEQYF.

V usage is TRBV7-8 and J usage is TRBJ1-2; D might be TRBD1 (6 bases). Between the trimmed V and J ends, which lost 4 bases and 5 bases, there was a span of 11 bases. Germline CDR1 SGHVS, CDR2 FQNEAQ. This CDR3 spans 13 amino acids. CDR3 region: CASSSDRQYGYTF. CDR3 DNA: TGTGCCAGCAGCTCCGACAGGCAGTATGGCTACACCTTC.

This chain connects TRBV7-3 to TRBJ2-3; no clear D gene. Germline values: CDR1 SGHTA, CDR2 FQGTGA. CDR3 length equals 13 residues. V was shortened by 1 base and J by 3 bases, with 5 bases between the two germline ends. CDR3 amino acids: CASSLRITDTQYF. CDR3 in DNA: TGTGCCAGCAGCTTAAGGATTACAGATACGCAGTATTTT.

This chain uses TRBV7-9 with TRBJ2-7, with 7 positions matching TRBD1. Germline CDR1 SEHNR, CDR2 FQNEAQ (reference sequence). J gave up 3 bases and V 7 bases, and 6 bases lay outside the gene matches. The CDR3 has 13 amino acids. This CDR3 reads CASNPGQSYEQYF. Written as DNA, the CDR3 is TGTGCCAGCAACCCGGGACAGAGCTACGAGCAGTACTTC.

J is TRBJ2-1 and V is TRBV9; 9 bases line up with TRBD2. There are 16 residues in the CDR3. The V segment lost 1 base and the J segment 2 bases; nucleotides outside the gene matches: 4. Germline assignment: CDR1 SGDLS and CDR2 YYNGEE. CDR3 DNA: TGTGCCAGCAGCGTAATCGGCGGGGGGGCCTACAATGAGCAGTTCTTC. This encodes CASSVIGGGAYNEQFF.

In its sample, this clone is medium-sized. This chain uses TRBV13 with TRBJ1-1; 9 nucleotides match TRBD1. The germline gives CDR1 PRHDT, CDR2 FYEKMQ (reference sequence). The CDR3 has 15 residues. The V and J ends lost 5 bases and 1 base, in that order; junction bases with no gene match: 5. The CDR3 protein is CASSPDRGENTEAFF. CDR3 bases: TGTGCCAGCAGCCCCGACAGGGGGGAGAACACTGAAGCTTTCTTT. Based on the CDR3 plus reference TRBV13 and TRBJ1-1, the full variable domain is AAGVIQSPRHLIKEKRETATLKCYPIPRHDTVYWYQQGPGQDPQFLISFYEKMQSDKGSIPDRFSAQQFSDYHSELNMSSLELGDSALYFCASSPDRGENTEAFFGQGTRLTVV.

This rearrangement joins TRBV28 to TRBJ1-1; D is undetermined. Deletions cut 5 bases from V and 5 bases from J, with 15 bases between. Germline values: CDR1 MDHEN, CDR2 SYDVKM. The CDR3 runs 14 residues. The CDR3 loop is CASSPLGLGTEAFF. The CDR3 DNA is TGTGCCAGCAGTCCCCTGGGGTTGGGGACTGAAGCTTTCTTT.

DNA for the CDR3: TGCGCCAGCAGCCAAGATAGGGGGGCCTCTAACTATGGCTACACCTTC. It is translated as CASSQDRGASNYGYTF. V gene TRBV4-3 combines with J gene TRBJ1-2; maybe TRBD1 (6 bases). This CDR3 has 16 residues. CDR1 and CDR2 from the germline V gene are LGHNA and YSLEER. V lost 0 bases to trimming and J lost 0 bases, with 11 bases between them.

The gene calls are TRBV2 and TRBJ2-7, with TRBD1 matching 10 bases. Germline CDR1 and CDR2: SNHLY and FYNNEI. The V and J ends lost 1 base and 2 bases, in that order; junction bases with no gene match: 2. The CDR3 has 15 residues. This CDR3 is CASSEVGTGAYEQYF. The DNA of the CDR3 is TGTGCCAGCAGTGAAGTGGGGACAGGGGCCTACGAGCAGTACTTC.

The V gene is TRBV4-1, the J gene TRBJ1-5; no clear D. CDR3 length equals 15 residues. Germline loops: CDR1 MGHRA, CDR2 YSYEKL. The V gene lost 4 bases and the J gene lost 2 bases, with 12 bases spanning the gap. CDR3 in DNA: TGCGCCAGCAGCCGAATAGACGGGCGCAATCAGCCCCAGCATTTT. Its protein product is CASSRIDGRNQPQHF.

The chain combines TRBV9 with TRBJ1-3; TRBD1 might be the D (6 bases). The V end lost 0 bases, the J end lost 4 bases, and 14 bases lay between the germline ends. This CDR3 has 16 residues. Per germline, CDR1 SGDLS and CDR2 YYNGEE. This CDR3 reads CASSVGVMGAGNTIYF. The DNA for the CDR3 is TGTGCCAGCAGCGTAGGAGTTATGGGGGCCGGAAACACCATATATTTT.

This sequence joins TRBV9 and TRBJ2-3, with D perhaps matching TRBD1 (6 bases). Germline V gene sequence: CDR1 SGDLS, CDR2 YYNGEE. This CDR3 has 16 amino acids. Trimming took 1 base from V and 3 from J, leaving 15 bases between them. CDR3 sequence: CASSVKGHRETDTQYF. The DNA for the CDR3 is TGTGCCAGCAGCGTAAAGGGGCACAGGGAAACAGATACGCAGTATTTT.

V usage is TRBV6-5 and J usage is TRBJ1-1; D not certain. Germline V CDR1 and CDR2: MNHEY, SVGAGI. CDR3 length: 12 amino acids. Between the trimmed V and J ends, which lost 5 bases and 5 bases, there was a span of 9 bases. DNA of the CDR3: TGTGCCAGCAGTCCGGGTGTGACTGAAGCTTTCTTT. This codes for CASSPGVTEAFF.

The V gene is TRBV27, the J gene TRBJ2-5; a weak D match, TRBD2 (7 bases). Trimming shortened V by 10 bases and J by 5 bases, and 23 bases separated the two germline ends. The CDR3 sequence is 15 residues long. Germline CDR1 reads MNHEY; CDR2 reads SMNVEV (reference sequence). The CDR3 DNA is TGTGCCACCTCCCCGTTAGGGGGGGGCCTGGAGACCCAGTACTTC. Amino acids: CATSPLGGGLETQYF.

The chain combines TRBV2 with TRBJ2-7; D may match TRBD1 or TRBD2 (5 bases each). This CDR3 spans 13 amino acids. V lost 6 bases to trimming and J lost 1 base, with 10 bases between them. Germline V gene lookup returns CDR1 SNHLY and CDR2 FYNNEI. CDR3 nucleotides: TGTGCCAGCAGAGGGGACCCTTCCTACGAGCAGTACTTC. Amino acid sequence: CASRGDPSYEQYF.

The chain couples TRBV9 to TRBJ2-7; 10 bases are shared with TRBD2. The CDR3 extends over 15 amino acids. V shed 3 bases and J 2 bases; nucleotides not matched to a gene: 5. Germline V gene lookup returns CDR1 SGDLS and CDR2 YYNGEE. The CDR3 is CASSDGTSETYEQYF. The CDR3 DNA reads TGTGCCAGCAGCGACGGGACTAGCGAAACCTACGAGCAGTACTTC.

The genes are TRBV28 and TRBJ2-7; D might be TRBD1 (5 bases). Deletions cut 3 bases from V and 3 bases from J, with 15 bases between. In germline, CDR1 is MDHEN, CDR2 SYDVKM. The CDR3 is 15 amino acids. CDR3 region: CASSLGQATIYEQYF. CDR3 bases: TGTGCCAGCAGTTTGGGGCAGGCCACCATCTACGAGCAGTACTTC.

The chain links TRBV27 to TRBJ2-7; TRBD1 might be the D (6 bases). Germline lookup yields CDR1 MNHEY and CDR2 SMNVEV (reference sequence). The CDR3 has 14 residues. V lost 4 bases and J lost 2, with 12 bases in between. CDR3 residues: CASSYHGTTYEQYF. For the CDR3, the DNA is TGTGCCAGCAGTTACCACGGGACAACCTACGAGCAGTACTTC.

V usage is TRBV28 and J usage is TRBJ2-1; 13 positions agree with TRBD2. The CDR3 extends over 16 amino acids. The germline CDR1 and CDR2 sequences are MDHEN and SYDVKM. V lost 2 bases to trimming and J lost 8 bases; unmatched junction nucleotides: 6. The DNA for the CDR3 is TGTGCCAGCAGTTTAGTAGGGACTAGCGGGGCTTATGAGCAGTTCTTC. Translating gives CASSLVGTSGAYEQFF.

This sequence joins TRBV28 and TRBJ2-7, with TRBD2 matching 7 bases. There are 14 residues in the CDR3. In germline, CDR1 is MDHEN, CDR2 SYDVKM. With V trimmed by 5 bases and J by 5 bases, 9 bases remained unmatched. As DNA, the CDR3 is TGTGCCAGCAGTCCCCTAGCGGAGTCCGACGAGCAGTACTTC. Translated: CASSPLAESDEQYF. The full variable domain, completed using reference TRBV28 and TRBJ2-7, is DVKVTQSSRYLVKRTGEKVFLECVQDMDHENMFWYRQDPGLGLRLIYFSYDVKMKEKGDIPEGYSVSREKKERFSLILESASTNQTSMYLCASSPLAESDEQYFGPGTRLTVT.